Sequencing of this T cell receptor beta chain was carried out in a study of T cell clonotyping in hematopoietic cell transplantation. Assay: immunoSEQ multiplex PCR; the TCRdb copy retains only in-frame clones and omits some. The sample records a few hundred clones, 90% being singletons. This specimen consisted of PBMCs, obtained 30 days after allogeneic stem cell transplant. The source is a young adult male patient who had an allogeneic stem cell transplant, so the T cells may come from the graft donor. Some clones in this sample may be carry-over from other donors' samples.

CDR3 in DNA: TGTGCCAGTATTCAGGGGGTTTGGGACACCGGGGAGCTGTTTTTT. This translates into CASIQGVWDTGELFF. The chain is built from TRBV19 and TRBJ2-2; 7 positions match TRBD1. In germline, CDR1 is LNHDA, CDR2 SQIVND (reference sequence). The CDR3 runs to 15 residues. Trimming took 7 bases from V and 3 from J; bases not matched to a gene: 8.